This is a list of T cell receptor beta chains from one sample in a study of blood T cell repertoires in COVID-19. Repertoires were generated with immunoSEQ multiplex PCR, while TCRdb's copy carries only in-frame clones and drops some. The profile shows approximately 450,000 clones, 70% to 90% of them singletons. Source material: PBMCs or T cells enriched from blood (not recorded which). Receptors originate from a woman between 18 and 29 years old with acute COVID-19. The CDR3 runs from the conserved cysteine through the conserved F or W. The D gene is left open where the match is weak. Size is stated for part of the rows, as once, few or many counts, or as a class when the clone is expanded.

clone_size j_call v_call d_call cdr3_aa cdr3_nt
few TRBJ1-5 TRBV28 - CASRQGSNQPQHF TGTGCCAGCAGACAGGGAAGCAATCAGCCCCAGCATTTT
- TRBJ1-1 TRBV25-1 - CASGRDTEAFF TGTGCCTCCGGCCGGGACACTGAAGCTTTCTTT
- TRBJ2-3 TRBV7-8 - CASSLAGGPGDTQYF TGTGCCAGCAGCTTAGCGGGGGGGCCTGGAGATACGCAGTATTTT
few TRBJ1-2 TRBV27 - CASSSRGDYGYTF TGTGCCAGCAGTTCCAGGGGAGACTATGGCTACACCTTC
once TRBJ2-3 TRBV7-9 - CASSLAKGGGTDTQYF TGTGCCAGCAGCCTAGCGAAAGGGGGAGGCACAGATACGCAGTATTTT
- TRBJ1-5 TRBV6-1 - CASSESQDEPQHF TGTGCCAGCAGTGAAAGTCAGGATGAGCCCCAGCATTTT
- TRBJ1-4 TRBV10-1 - CASSEGARESPFKKEKLFF TGCGCCAGCAGTGAGGGCGCCAGGGAATCTCCCTTCAAAAAGGAAAAACTGTTTTTT
- TRBJ2-1 TRBV5-1 - CASSLDSNREQFF TGCGCCAGCAGCTTGGACTCCAACAGGGAGCAGTTCTTC
- TRBJ2-5 TRBV9 - CASSVATGFQETQYF TGTGCCAGCAGCGTAGCTACAGGGTTCCAAGAGACCCAGTACTTC
- TRBJ2-2 TRBV6-5 - CASRAANTGELFF TGTGCCAGCAGGGCAGCGAACACCGGGGAGCTGTTTTTT
- TRBJ2-1 TRBV5-4 - CASSPGVGSYNEQFF TGTGCCAGCAGTCCAGGGGTTGGCTCCTACAATGAGCAGTTCTTC
- TRBJ1-1 TRBV11-3 - CASSNISRNTEAFF TGTGCCAGCAGCAATATAAGTAGGAACACTGAAGCTTTCTTT
few TRBJ1-2 TRBV5-1 TRBD1 CASSPYRGQGYTF TGCGCCAGCAGCCCATACAGGGGCCAGGGCTACACCTTC
- TRBJ1-1 TRBV7-2 - CASSFRILSGGVGEAFF TGTGCCAGCAGCTTCAGAATACTCTCGGGGGGCGTCGGTGAAGCTTTCTTT
- TRBJ2-2 TRBV11-2 - CASSLGTGYTGELFF TGTGCCAGCAGCTTAGGGACGGGATACACCGGGGAGCTGTTTTTT
- TRBJ1-2 TRBV6-5 - CASSFTEYYGYTF TGTGCCAGCAGCTTCACGGAGTACTATGGCTACACCTTC
- TRBJ1-2 TRBV6-5 - CASSYAGGWDGYTF TGTGCCAGCAGTTACGCCGGGGGGTGGGATGGCTACACCTTC
- TRBJ2-1 TRBV5-1 - CASSHGAGSNEQFF TGCGCCAGCAGCCATGGGGCCGGGAGTAATGAGCAGTTCTTC
- TRBJ2-7 TRBV30 - CAWRQGPAGSYEQYF TGTGCCTGGAGACAAGGACCCGCGGGCTCCTACGAGCAGTACTTC
- TRBJ1-2 TRBV2 - CASSETVGYGYTF TGTGCCAGCAGTGAGACAGTTGGCTATGGCTACACCTTC
once TRBJ1-4 TRBV2 - CASSGTDSNEKLFF TGTGCCAGCAGTGGGACGGACTCTAATGAAAAACTGTTTTTT
few TRBJ2-3 TRBV28 TRBD2 CASRRTSGRPGTQYF TGTGCCAGCAGGAGGACTAGCGGGAGGCCCGGTACGCAGTATTTT
- TRBJ1-2 TRBV25-1 TRBD1 CASSEGGTGDGYTF TGTGCCAGCAGTGAGGGGGGGACAGGGGATGGCTACACCTTC
few TRBJ1-4 TRBV19 - CASSPWGGGSNEKLFF TGTGCCAGTAGCCCTTGGGGCGGCGGATCTAATGAAAAACTGTTTTTT
- TRBJ1-2 TRBV12-3/TRBV12-4 - CASTTGHGYTF TGTGCCAGCACCACAGGGCATGGCTACACCTTC
- TRBJ1-5 TRBV30 - CAWSVRSRLGPQHF TGTGCCTGGAGTGTACGGAGTCGTCTAGGGCCCCAGCATTTT
- TRBJ2-4 TRBV2 - CASSEMAGGYIQYF TGTGCCAGCAGTGAAATGGCAGGGGGGTACATTCAGTACTTC
- TRBJ1-5 TRBV11-2 TRBD1 CASSLRGTGLSNQPQHF TGTGCCAGCAGCTTAAGGGGGACAGGCCTTAGCAATCAGCCCCAGCATTTT
- TRBJ1-4 TRBV28 - CASSFPGGGNEKLFF TGTGCCAGCAGTTTCCCTGGGGGGGGGAATGAAAAACTGTTTTTT
- TRBJ2-5 TRBV3-1/TRBV3-2 TRBD2 CASSQDQRGAEETQYF TGTGCCAGCAGCCAAGACCAGCGGGGGGCCGAAGAGACCCAGTACTTC
few TRBJ1-4 TRBV6-5 - CASGYGPAAAEKLFF TGTGCCAGCGGTTACGGACCCGCAGCGGCGGAAAAACTGTTTTTT
- TRBJ1-2 TRBV7-8 - CASSLGGRGYGYTF TGTGCCAGCAGCTTAGGTGGCAGGGGCTATGGCTACACCTTC
- TRBJ2-6 TRBV4-1 TRBD1 CASSQGQAFSGANVLTF TGCGCCAGCAGCCAGGGACAGGCCTTCTCTGGGGCCAACGTCCTGACTTTC
- TRBJ2-7 TRBV16 TRBD1 CASTRSDTGGSYEQYF TGTGCCAGCACCAGATCCGATACAGGGGGCTCCTACGAGCAGTACTTC
- TRBJ2-1 TRBV7-8 - CASSLGAYNEQFF TGTGCCAGCAGCTTAGGGGCTTACAATGAGCAGTTCTTC
- TRBJ1-6 TRBV28 - CASSTPTQGVSSYNSPLHF TGTGCCAGCAGTACCCCAACACAGGGTGTAAGCTCCTATAATTCACCCCTCCACTTT
- TRBJ1-6 TRBV6-8 - CASSHSVYNSPLHF TGTGCCAGCAGTCATAGTGTCTATAATTCACCCCTCCACTTT
- TRBJ2-3 TRBV19 TRBD2 CASSIRTSGGSTDTQYF TGTGCCAGTAGTATTAGGACTAGCGGGGGGAGCACAGATACGCAGTATTTT
- TRBJ1-1 TRBV3-1/TRBV3-2 - CASSRLRQLNTEAFF TGTGCCAGCAGCCGTCTGAGACAGTTGAACACTGAAGCTTTCTTT
once TRBJ1-5 TRBV5-1 TRBD1 CASSLTGGEGQPQHF TGCGCCAGCAGCTTGACAGGGGGAGAAGGTCAGCCCCAGCATTTT
- TRBJ2-7 TRBV6-5 - CASSQRSKLEEQYF TGTGCCAGCAGTCAGCGATCCAAGTTGGAAGAGCAGTACTTC
- TRBJ2-1 TRBV18 TRBD2 CASSETSGTTYNEQFF TGTGCCAGCTCAGAGACTAGCGGGACCACCTACAATGAGCAGTTCTTC
- TRBJ2-7 TRBV7-2 TRBD1 CASSLGQGVDEQYF TGTGCCAGCAGCTTAGGACAGGGGGTGGACGAGCAGTACTTC
- TRBJ2-7 TRBV12-3/TRBV12-4 - CASSPTREQYF TGTGCCAGCAGTCCAACGCGTGAGCAGTACTTC